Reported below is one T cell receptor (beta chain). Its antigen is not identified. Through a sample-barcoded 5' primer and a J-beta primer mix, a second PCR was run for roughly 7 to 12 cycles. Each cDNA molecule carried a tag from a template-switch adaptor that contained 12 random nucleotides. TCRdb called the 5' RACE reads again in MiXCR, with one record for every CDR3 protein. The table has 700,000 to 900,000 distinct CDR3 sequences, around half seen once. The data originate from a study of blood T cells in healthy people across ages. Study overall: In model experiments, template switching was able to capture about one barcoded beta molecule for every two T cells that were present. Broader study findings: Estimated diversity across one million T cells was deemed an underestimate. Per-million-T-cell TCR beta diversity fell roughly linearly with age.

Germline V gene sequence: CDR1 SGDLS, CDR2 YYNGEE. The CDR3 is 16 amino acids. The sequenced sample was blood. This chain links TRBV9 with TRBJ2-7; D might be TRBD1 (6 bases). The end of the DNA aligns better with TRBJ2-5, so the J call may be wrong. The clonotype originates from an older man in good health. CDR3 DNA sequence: TGTGCCAGCAGCGAGGCGCCAGCAGGGGTCGGGGAGACCCAGTACTTC. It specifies CASSEAPAGVGETQYF.